One and the same sample provided the 23 T cell receptor beta chains below, sequenced in a study of identical twins. TCRdb reanalysed the 5' RACE reads using MiXCR and keeps one entry per CDR3 protein. The sample has about 890,000 distinct CDR3 sequences; about 12% are singletons. Separately, the same data were catalogued under a study of yellow fever vaccine responses in identical twins.

Sequencing was performed on PBMCs. Source of these receptors: a young woman in good health.

The CDR3 region has the DNA TGTGCCAGACACCACACCGGGGAGCTGTTTTTT. It specifies CARHHTGELFF. V usage is TRBV7-2 and J usage is TRBJ2-2; D is undetermined. Per the germline V gene, CDR1 is SGHTA and CDR2 is FQGNSA. Trimming shortened V by 9 bases and J by 3 bases, and 5 bases separated the two germline ends. The CDR3 extends over 11 amino acids.

The J gene is TRBJ2-1, the V gene TRBV3-1; D is perhaps TRBD2 (5 bases). The length of the CDR3 is 16 residues. V was clipped by 3 bases and J by 7 bases, with 19 bases between them. The germline CDR1 and CDR2 sequences are LGHDT and YNNKEL (reference sequence). CDR3 bases: TGTGCCAGCAGCCAGGTAGCGTTTCCACTCGGGAATGAGCAGTTCTTC. Residues: CASSQVAFPLGNEQFF.

In DNA form, the CDR3 reads TGTGCCACCAGCAGACGAGGGCAGGCGTTTTACAATGAGCAGTTCTTC. This encodes CATSRRGQAFYNEQFF. The chain recombines TRBV15 with TRBJ2-1; maybe TRBD2 (5 bases). Per germline, CDR1 LNHNV and CDR2 YYDKDF (reference sequence). The CDR3 sequence is 16 residues long. V shed 2 bases and J shed 4 bases, with 15 bases lying between them.

V gene TRBV20-1 combines with J gene TRBJ1-2; D is uncertain. The V end was cut by 3 bases, the J end by 8 bases, with 19 bases between. This CDR3 is 14 amino acids long. From germline, CDR1 is DFQATT and CDR2 SNEGSKA (reference sequence). The CDR3 sequence is CSASDGRGLAGYTF. Written as DNA, the CDR3 is TGCAGTGCTAGTGACGGACGGGGTTTAGCCGGCTACACCTTC.

This clonotype was seen repeatedly, ten times or more. This sequence joins TRBV6-2 or TRBV6-3 and TRBJ1-6; the D gene is possibly TRBD1 (5 bases). V was cut by 2 bases and J by 5 bases, with 10 bases left in between. In germline, CDR1 is MNHEY, CDR2 SVGEGT. CDR3 length: 15 amino acids. CDR3 nucleotides: TGTGCCAGCAGTTACCAGGGACGGGATAATTCACCCCTCCACTTT. Amino acid sequence: CASSYQGRDNSPLHF.

This clonotype was seen only a few times. This chain joins TRBV12-3 or TRBV12-4 and TRBJ2-7, with D hard to call. CDR3 length equals 14 residues. V lost 1 base to trimming and J lost 3 bases, with 10 bases between them. CDR3 sequence: CASSLGLGNYEQYV. The CDR3 DNA reads as TGTGCCAGCAGTTTAGGTCTGGGGAACTACGAGCAGTACGTC.

This clonotype has more than one count but fewer than ten. The rearrangement uses TRBV7-7 and TRBJ2-2, with D possibly TRBD2 on 6 matching bases. V lost 5 bases to trimming and J lost 6 bases, with 10 bases between them. Germline values: CDR1 SSHAT, CDR2 FNYEAQ (reference sequence). The CDR3 extends over 13 amino acids. CDR3 coding DNA: TGTGCCAGCAGCAAGACTAGATCCGGGGAGCTGTTTTTT. It encodes CASSKTRSGELFF.

The genes are TRBV18 and TRBJ1-1; 10 bases align to TRBD1. The J segment lost 4 bases and the V segment lost 4 bases, leaving 6 bases of the junction unmatched. The CDR3 is 15 amino acids. Germline V CDR1 and CDR2: KGHSH, LQKENI. The CDR3 here is CASSQGQGLITEAFF. CDR3 coding DNA: TGTGCCAGCTCACAGGGACAGGGGTTGATCACTGAAGCTTTCTTT.

Ten or more counts support this clonotype. J is TRBJ2-3 and V is TRBV12-3 or TRBV12-4; D unclear. CDR3 length: 14 residues. The V gene lost 3 bases and the J gene lost 0 bases, with 7 bases spanning the gap. The DNA for the CDR3 is TGTGCCAGCAGTTTCCCCAGAAGCACAGATACGCAGTATTTT. Protein: CASSFPRSTDTQYF.

In this sample, this clonotype turned up many times. The V gene is TRBV7-8, the J gene TRBJ2-7; 7 bases map to TRBD1. The CDR3 loop spans 14 amino acids. Germline values: CDR1 SGHVS, CDR2 FQNEAQ. V dropped 5 bases and J dropped 2; count of bases not matched to a gene: 6. The CDR3: CASSAAGGAYEQYF. In nucleotides, the CDR3 is TGTGCCAGCAGCGCTGCAGGGGGAGCCTACGAGCAGTACTTC.

This clonotype was seen only a few times. The rearrangement links TRBV27 to TRBJ2-7; TRBD2 matches at 9 bases. The CDR3 is 17 residues long. V lost 4 bases, J lost 3 bases, and 13 bases stayed unmatched. CDR1 MNHEY and CDR2 SMNVEV come from the germline V gene (reference sequence). The CDR3 coding sequence is TGTGCCAGCAGTTCTCCCGGACTAGCGCAAAGGGGCTACGAGCAGTACTTC. Protein product: CASSSPGLAQRGYEQYF.

This chain uses TRBV25-1 with TRBJ2-1; no reliable D call. V lost 5 bases and J lost 6, with 14 bases in between. The CDR3 consists of 14 residues. Germline CDR1 MGHDK, CDR2 SYGVNS. The CDR3, as DNA: TGTGCCAGCAGTACCCCTGGGGTTTCCAATGAGCAGTTCTTC. It codes for CASSTPGVSNEQFF.

This clonotype was detected ten times or more. The chain carries TRBV20-1 and TRBJ2-5; 9 nucleotides line up with TRBD2. This CDR3 region has 13 residues. The V gene end was trimmed by 6 bases and the J gene end by 5 bases; junction bases not matched to a gene: 7. Germline V gene sequence: CDR1 DFQATT, CDR2 SNEGSKA (reference sequence). CDR3 loop: CSAPRGGLETQYF. CDR3 bases: TGCAGTGCCCCGCGGGGGGGCCTTGAGACCCAGTACTTC.

There are a few counts of this clonotype. This chain joins TRBV3-1 and TRBJ2-2; 10 nucleotides line up with TRBD1. CDR3 length equals 17 residues. In germline, CDR1 is LGHDT, CDR2 YNNKEL (reference sequence). J was trimmed by 2 bases and V by 2 bases; bases with no gene match: 5. CDR3 bases: TGTGCCAGCAGCCAAAATGGACAGGGGGGAAACACCGGGGAGCTGTTTTTT. Its translation: CASSQNGQGGNTGELFF.

This clonotype was recorded at least ten times. The chain employs TRBV24-1 and TRBJ1-5; D call uncertain. This CDR3 is 15 amino acids long. V was clipped by 2 bases and J by 0 bases, with 7 bases between them. The germline V gene encodes CDR1 KGHDR and CDR2 SFDVKD. As DNA, the CDR3 is TGTGCCACCAGTGATTGGGGAACTAGCAATCAGCCCCAGCATTTT. Its translation: CATSDWGTSNQPQHF.

The rearrangement links TRBV10-3 to TRBJ1-5, with D maybe TRBD1 (6 bases). Looked up from germline, CDR1 is ENHRY and CDR2 is SYGVKD. CDR3 length: 12 amino acids. Trimming removed 8 bases at V and 5 bases at J, with 10 bases between. For the CDR3, the DNA is TGTGCCATCGGGGGGCCCGATCAGCCCCAGCATTTT. Its translation is CAIGGPDQPQHF.

The chain couples TRBV4-1 to TRBJ2-3; TRBD1 agrees at 8 bases. Germline V CDR1 and CDR2: MGHRA, YSYEKL. The CDR3 has 18 residues. V was clipped by 1 base and J by 5 bases; unmatched bases: 14. The chain's CDR3 is CASSQGGAGQGNGDTQYF. CDR3 nucleotide sequence: TGCGCCAGCAGCCAAGGTGGGGCTGGACAGGGAAATGGAGATACGCAGTATTTT.

CDR3 nucleotide sequence: TGTGCCAGTAGTATGGGACAGGGGATTAATTCACCCCTCCACTTT. Its protein product is CASSMGQGINSPLHF. The chain carries TRBV19 and TRBJ1-6; the match to TRBD1 covers 10 bases. The CDR3 sequence is 15 residues long. V was pared by 3 bases and J by 6 bases, with 2 bases of the junction left unmatched. Germline CDR1 and CDR2: LNHDA and SQIVND (reference sequence).

This clonotype was detected only a few times. This chain connects TRBV7-9 to TRBJ1-6, with 7 bases matching TRBD1. Germline trimming cut 2 bases from V and 9 bases from J; bases unmatched to any gene: 13. This CDR3 spans 17 amino acids. Germline CDR1 reads SEHNR; CDR2 reads FQNEAQ (reference sequence). Here the CDR3 DNA reads TGTGCCAGCAGCTTACCATCGGGGACAGATGTTTTTTCACCCCTCCACTTT. This translates into CASSLPSGTDVFSPLHF.

The sample holds many counts of this clonotype. The chain combines TRBV5-1 with TRBJ2-1; 10 bases are a match to TRBD1. Looked up from germline, CDR1 is SGHRS and CDR2 is YFSETQ. Trimming at V came to 3 bases and at J to 0 bases, leaving 15 bases not matched to a gene. This CDR3 is built from 20 residues. In nucleotides, the CDR3 is TGCGCCAGCAGCTCCTCCGGGACAGGGGTTACAATGAGCTCCTACAATGAGCAGTTCTTC. This encodes CASSSSGTGVTMSSYNEQFF.

This chain links TRBV6-5 with TRBJ2-5; no clear D. There are 16 residues in the CDR3. Germline CDR1 reads MNHEY; CDR2 reads SVGAGI. V was shortened by 0 bases and J by 1 base, with 12 bases between the two germline ends. CDR3 coding DNA: TGTGCCAGCAGTTACTCGAGCGCGGTCTCCCAAGAGACCCAGTACTTC. Translation: CASSYSSAVSQETQYF.

This clonotype was counted a few times. The rearrangement links TRBV20-1 to TRBJ1-1; TRBD1 is a possible D gene (5 bases). Trimming took off 6 bases at V and 4 bases at J, with 9 bases between the two ends. CDR1 and CDR2 (germline): DFQATT, SNEGSKA (reference sequence). The CDR3 is made up of 11 amino acids. CDR3 DNA sequence: TGCAGTGCACAGGTGACCACTGAAGCTTTCTTT. It translates to CSAQVTTEAFF.

This chain uses TRBV20-1 with TRBJ2-1; TRBD1 or TRBD2 may be the D gene (6 bases each). Germline V lookup: CDR1 DFQATT, CDR2 SNEGSKA (reference sequence). The CDR3 runs 15 residues. The V end was cut by 0 bases, the J end by 2 bases, with 11 bases between. DNA for the CDR3: TGCAGTGCTAGAGATTGGGGGGCCCCCTACAATGAGCAGTTCTTC. Amino acid sequence: CSARDWGAPYNEQFF.